A selection of T cell receptor beta chains follows, all from one sample in a study of T cell repertoires in cytomegalovirus infection. TCRdb redid the calling of the reads with MiXCR, one entry per CDR3 protein. Among approximately 400,000 distinct CDR3 sequences, around 32% were seen once, and the ten largest hold 12% to 15%. Sequencing was done on a sample of PBMCs. The source is a human donor in good health (CMV status not recorded). Some clones in this sample may be carry-over from other donors' samples. The CDR3 runs from the conserved cysteine through the conserved F or W. D genes are given only for firm matches.

d_gene	v_gene	j_gene	CDR3aa
TRBD2	TRBV5-4	TRBJ2-5	CASRPGLAGVETQYF
TRBD2	TRBV19	TRBJ2-7	CASSMEAGATYEQYF
TRBD1	TRBV7-6	TRBJ2-1	CASSRTGAYNEQFF
TRBD2	TRBV7-2	TRBJ2-1	CASSIGLAGSFEQFF
NA	TRBV6-2/TRBV6-3	TRBJ1-1	CARSSPRGNTEAFF
TRBD2	TRBV20-1	TRBJ2-1	CSAILAPPYNEQFF
NA	TRBV12-5	TRBJ2-1	CASSQSIDEQFF
NA	TRBV3-1	TRBJ1-2	CASSPSAQSSGYTF
TRBD1	TRBV5-1	TRBJ1-1	CASSLLTGAKNTEAFF
TRBD1	TRBV4-2	TRBJ1-6	CASSQPIPGQRLSPLHF
TRBD1	TRBV6-2/TRBV6-3	TRBJ1-5	CAAQQGADNQPQHF
TRBD1	TRBV7-2	TRBJ1-1	CASSLLGQGASEAFF
NA	TRBV11-2	TRBJ1-1	CASSIQGWTEAFF
NA	TRBV7-2	TRBJ1-3	CASSFPRQEQNTIYF
NA	TRBV6-5	TRBJ2-1	CASSSTQGGLANEQFF
TRBD1	TRBV20-1	TRBJ2-7	CSAPGLTGVPHEQYF
NA	TRBV7-6	TRBJ2-7	CTSSIGRTYEQYF
TRBD1	TRBV2	TRBJ1-6	CASSADRSSYNSPLHF
NA	TRBV7-2	TRBJ2-7	CASSPKDGGRRNSYEQYF
NA	TRBV7-2	TRBJ1-2	CASSQDSFEAGYTF
NA	TRBV25-1	TRBJ1-2	CASSDSVGGYTF
NA	TRBV2	TRBJ1-1	CASSGGGPNDEAFF
NA	TRBV4-3	TRBJ2-3	CASRDNPTDTQYF
NA	TRBV20-1	TRBJ2-7	CSARGTDLLVEQYF
NA	TRBV7-2	TRBJ1-4	CASSFGVGGEKLFF
TRBD2	TRBV7-9	TRBJ2-3	CASSSRSGGVSDTQYF
NA	TRBV7-8	TRBJ1-1	CASSPPRVGNTEAFF
NA	TRBV7-8	TRBJ2-2	CASSGDKYTANTGELFF
TRBD2	TRBV19	TRBJ2-2	CASEPADPGLAKRTGELFF
NA	TRBV6-1	TRBJ2-3	CAISEVLALSWTDTQYF
TRBD1	TRBV19	TRBJ2-5	CASRPGQGRSETQYF
NA	TRBV7-6	TRBJ2-7	CASSLRHYEQYF
NA	TRBV29-1	TRBJ1-1	CSVEIRGPGTEAFF
TRBD1	TRBV20-1	TRBJ1-1	CSASDVPGGYTEAFF
TRBD2	TRBV2	TRBJ2-1	CASRVLAGGNNEQFF
TRBD1	TRBV6-6	TRBJ1-1	CASSRSGTGGFEAFF
NA	TRBV6-6	TRBJ2-4	CASRSGAGGKNIQYF
NA	TRBV7-2	TRBJ2-5	CASSGPQETQYF
TRBD1	TRBV10-3	TRBJ1-4	CAISEGQGAYEKLFF
NA	TRBV15	TRBJ1-6	CATSRDVGANSPLHF
NA	TRBV4-1	TRBJ2-7	CASSQERQGNYEQYF
TRBD2	TRBV7-9	TRBJ2-1	CASSLLFPSGELYNEQFF